These 15 T cell receptor beta chains were all obtained from the same sample, sequenced in a study of naive and memory T cell subsets. An equimolar mix of two oligonucleotides served as the beta constant-region primer for TRBC1 and TRBC2. In TCRdb, the UMI-ligation and nested PCR reads were re-called with MiXCR into one record per CDR3 protein. Of about 80,000 distinct CDR3 sequences listed, around 13% are singletons. The sample consisted of central memory CD4+ T cells from blood. The receptors here all came from a human donor in good health.

The gene calls are TRBV18 and TRBJ2-1; perhaps TRBD1 as D (6 bases). The V gene lost 2 bases and the J gene lost 1 base, with 9 bases spanning the gap. The CDR3 extends over 15 amino acids. Germline values: CDR1 KGHSH, CDR2 LQKENI. DNA for the CDR3: TGTGCCAGCTCACCAGGGGGCTGGTCCTACAATGAGCAGTTCTTC. Translation gives CASSPGGWSYNEQFF.

This clonotype has a count of ten or more. V is TRBV11-2 and J is TRBJ1-1; D not certain. There are 14 residues in the CDR3. V was cut by 3 bases and J by 1 base, with 9 bases left in between. CDR1 is SGHAT, CDR2 FQNNGV, per germline. CDR3 amino acids: CASSLGGRNTEAFF. CDR3 coding DNA: TGTGCCAGCAGCTTGGGAGGAAGGAACACTGAAGCTTTCTTT.

J is TRBJ2-1 and V is TRBV5-1; TRBD2 matches at 9 bases. V lost 2 bases, J lost 4 bases, and 4 bases stayed unmatched. CDR3 length: 15 amino acids. CDR1 SGHRS and CDR2 YFSETQ come from the germline V gene. The CDR3 DNA reads as TGCGCCAGCAGCTTAGAGACTAGCGGTTACAATGAGCAGTTCTTC. It yields the protein CASSLETSGYNEQFF. Looking up the rest from reference TRBV5-1 and TRBJ2-1 gives the full variable domain: KAGVTQTPRYLIKTRGQQVTLSCSPISGHRSVSWYQQTPGQGLQFLFEYFSETQRNKGNFPGRFSGRQFSNSRSEMNVSTLELGDSALYLCASSLETSGYNEQFFGPGTRLTVL.

This clonotype was detected only a few times. The CDR3: CASSIPPGKSNQPQHF. The CDR3 nucleotides are TGTGCCAGTAGTATCCCCCCAGGGAAGAGCAATCAGCCCCAGCATTTT. The chain carries TRBV19 and TRBJ1-5; tentative D call: TRBD1 (5 bases). CDR1 is LNHDA and CDR2 is SQIVND in the germline V gene (reference sequence). The CDR3 has 16 residues. The germline V and J ends were trimmed by 3 bases and 1 base, with 13 bases remaining between them.

This clonotype was observed a handful of times. This sequence joins TRBV30 and TRBJ2-7; 9 bases map to TRBD2. There are 14 residues in the CDR3. The germline CDR1 and CDR2 sequences are GTSNPN and SVGIG (reference sequence). V lost 2 bases and J lost 3; bases outside the gene matches: 5. The DNA of the CDR3 is TGTGCCTGGAGTACGACTAGCGGTATCTACGAGCAGTACTTC. Protein product: CAWSTTSGIYEQYF.

The chain uses TRBV6-2 or TRBV6-3 and TRBJ2-7, with a possible D match to TRBD2 (5 bases). Germline V CDR1 and CDR2: MNHEY, SVGEGT. V gave up 2 bases and J gave up 3 bases, with 14 bases separating them. This CDR3 has 15 amino acids. The CDR3 sequence: CASSYEASGRYEQYF. CDR3 nucleotides: TGTGCCAGCAGTTACGAGGCCAGCGGCCGCTACGAGCAGTACTTC.

The J gene is TRBJ1-1, the V gene TRBV10-3; D is uncertain. The CDR3 spans 12 residues. Germline V CDR1 and CDR2: ENHRY, SYGVKD. V was trimmed by 6 bases and J by 0 bases, leaving 5 bases between them. The CDR3 loop is CAISSLNTEAFF. In nucleotides, the CDR3 is TGTGCCATCAGCTCTCTGAACACTGAAGCTTTCTTT.

The chain combines TRBV5-1 with TRBJ2-3, with TRBD2 identical over 13 bases. CDR3 length: 16 amino acids. The trim removed 4 bases at V and 2 bases at J, leaving 4 bases unmatched. The germline CDR1 and CDR2 sequences are SGHRS and YFSETQ. The CDR3 bases are TGCGCCAGCAGCCCAGGGACTAGCGGGGCCACAGATACGCAGTATTTT. Its translation: CASSPGTSGATDTQYF.

This clonotype has more than one count but fewer than ten. The rearrangement joins TRBV7-9 to TRBJ2-3, with 11 bases lining up with TRBD2. The CDR3 consists of 15 residues. J was trimmed by 4 bases and V by 5 bases; bases with no gene match: 5. Germline CDR1 SEHNR, CDR2 FQNEAQ (reference sequence). CDR3 nucleotide sequence: TGTGCCAGCAGCGAGGGACTAGCGGATTCAGATACGCAGTATTTT. This sequence encodes CASSEGLADSDTQYF.

The chain links TRBV20-1 to TRBJ1-2; possible D gene TRBD1, 6 bases. Trimming took 1 base from V and 5 from J, leaving 8 bases between them. The CDR3 is 12 residues long. Germline values: CDR1 DFQATT, CDR2 SNEGSKA (reference sequence). CDR3 amino acids: CSARGGGYGYTF. Here the CDR3 DNA reads TGCAGTGCTAGAGGAGGGGGGTATGGCTACACCTTC.

This clonotype was observed at least ten times. The chain joins TRBV7-2 to TRBJ2-7, with 10 bases aligning to TRBD1. V shed 5 bases, J shed 2 bases, and the junction held 6 bases outside the gene matches. CDR1 is SGHTA, CDR2 FQGNSA, per germline. This CDR3 is 15 amino acids long. Written as DNA, the CDR3 is TGTGCCAGCAGCGAGTCCGGGACAGGGGCCTACGAGCAGTACTTC. Translation: CASSESGTGAYEQYF.

This clonotype was counted many times. The chain joins TRBV12-3 or TRBV12-4 to TRBJ2-3; no reliable D call. This CDR3 has 11 residues. Between the trimmed V and J ends, which lost 8 bases and 7 bases, there was a span of 10 bases. DNA of the CDR3: TGTGCCAGCGGCCCAGACAATACGCAGTATTTT. Protein: CASGPDNTQYF.

This clonotype has only a few counts. The chain employs TRBV10-3 and TRBJ2-1; 9 bases agree with TRBD2. The CDR3 contains 16 residues. J lost 0 bases, V lost 6 bases, and 6 bases had no gene match. Germline values: CDR1 ENHRY, CDR2 SYGVKD. CDR3 amino acids: CAIRNSGSPSYNEQFF. CDR3 sequence (DNA): TGTGCCATCAGGAATAGCGGGAGTCCCTCCTACAATGAGCAGTTCTTC.

A note on this clonotype: A read error may explain this, as a much larger clone is one base away. The DNA of the CDR3 is TGTGCCGGCACCACTCGGATGGGGGATCAGCCCCAGCATTTT. Its translation: CAGTTRMGDQPQHF. The chain links TRBV6-2 or TRBV6-3 to TRBJ1-5; D is perhaps TRBD1 (5 bases). CDR1 and CDR2 (germline): MNHEY, SVGEGT. V was cut by 11 bases and J by 5 bases, with 19 bases left in between. The CDR3 consists of 14 residues.

This chain links TRBV12-3 or TRBV12-4 with TRBJ2-7, with D hard to call. The CDR3 runs to 12 residues. With 7 bases removed from V and 0 bases from J, the gap between germline ends came to 7 bases. CDR3 loop: CASKADSYEQYF. As DNA, the CDR3 is TGTGCCAGCAAGGCCGACTCCTACGAGCAGTACTTC.